The present entry profiles one T cell receptor (beta chain) with its context. Per the original data handling: Amplification with reference gene primers provided the estimates of nucleated cell counts. Sequencing used immunoSEQ multiplex PCR; TCRdb keeps in-frame clones, though not all of them. Clone size and V and J calls were adopted from that table, with D and trimming inferred from the DNA. Of 80,000 to 90,000 clones in the sample, about 83% were seen once. This sample was taken from a study of blood T cell repertoires in COVID-19. On the study more broadly: The United States, Italy and Spain provided the acute and convalescent COVID-19 samples. PBMCs, B-cell-depleted T cells, or T cells provided the cDNA or gDNA that made up the material.

CDR1 and CDR2 from the germline V gene are MDHEN and SYDVKM. CDR3 length equals 17 residues. The V end was cut by 2 bases, the J end by 0 bases, with 13 bases between. The sample taken for sequencing was peripheral blood. The rearrangement links TRBV28 to TRBJ1-4; D may be TRBD1 (6 bases). The TCR was taken from a woman aged 65 to 85 with acute or convalescent COVID-19. The CDR3 sequence is CASSLGGAFATNEKLFF. The DNA for the CDR3 is TGTGCCAGCAGTTTAGGGGGGGCATTTGCAACTAATGAAAAACTGTTTTTT.